These 8 T cell receptor beta chains originate from one sample sequenced in a study of cytomegalovirus exposure and HLA in healthy donors. Both 60 Vbeta primers and 13 Jbeta primers went into the PCR. Assay: immunoSEQ multiplex PCR; the TCRdb copy retains only in-frame clones and omits some. The table lists around 160,000 clones, 78% of them singletons. Sequencing used PBMCs. The receptors originated from a middle-aged man in good health and CMV-seropositive.

The chain links TRBV7-7 to TRBJ2-2, with TRBD1 identical over 9 bases. CDR3 length: 14 amino acids. Trimming took 3 bases from V and 6 from J; bases not matched to a gene: 2. Looked up from germline, CDR1 is SSHAT and CDR2 is FNYEAQ (reference sequence). The CDR3 nucleotides read TGTGCCAGCAGCTTGGACAGGGGATCCGGGGAGCTGTTTTTT. This sequence encodes CASSLDRGSGELFF.

This sequence joins TRBV18 and TRBJ2-1, with 7 nucleotides matching TRBD1. This CDR3 spans 15 amino acids. The V segment lost 3 bases and the J segment 5 bases; nucleotides outside the gene matches: 7. Per the germline V gene, CDR1 is KGHSH and CDR2 is LQKENI. CDR3 in DNA: TGTGCCAGCTCACCTAGACAGGGCTTAAACAATGAGCAGTTCTTC. It specifies CASSPRQGLNNEQFF. Based on the CDR3 plus reference TRBV18 and TRBJ2-1, the full variable domain is NAGVMQNPRHLVRRRGQEARLRCSPMKGHSHVYWYRQLPEEGLKFMVYLQKENIIDESGMPKERFSAEFPKEGPSILRIQQVVRGDSAAYFCASSPRQGLNNEQFFGPGTRLTVL.

This chain joins TRBV11-2 and TRBJ2-7; 9 positions agree with TRBD1. V was pared by 5 bases and J by 1 base, with 6 bases of the junction left unmatched. The CDR3 consists of 15 residues. Germline V CDR1 and CDR2: SGHAT, FQNNGV. This CDR3 reads CASSPRTGASYEQYF. CDR3 in DNA: TGTGCCAGCAGCCCAAGGACAGGGGCTTCCTACGAGCAGTACTTC.

This clone has a handful of counts. Written as DNA, the CDR3 is TGTGCCAGCAGCGCCCGGGACAGGGGGCCCTACGAGCAGTACTTC. Protein sequence: CASSARDRGPYEQYF. This chain uses TRBV7-6 with TRBJ2-7; TRBD1 agrees at 12 bases. The trim removed 5 bases at V and 2 bases at J, leaving 4 bases unmatched. CDR3 length: 15 amino acids. Germline CDR1 is SGHVS and CDR2 is FNYEAQ.

The table lists this clone with many counts. V gene TRBV6-6 combines with J gene TRBJ2-7; TRBD1 matches 7 bases. Per germline, CDR1 MNHNY and CDR2 SVGAGI (reference sequence). The V segment lost 7 bases and the J segment 3 bases; nucleotides outside the gene matches: 6. The CDR3 has 13 residues. The CDR3 bases are TGTGCCAGCACCCTGGGACAGAACTACGAGCAGTACTTC. Protein sequence: CASTLGQNYEQYF.

The chain has TRBV6-6 and TRBJ2-7, with 13 positions matching TRBD2. The germline V gene has CDR1 MNHNY and CDR2 SVGAGI (reference sequence). This CDR3 has 15 residues. Trimming removed 6 bases from V and 4 bases from J; junction bases left unmatched: 6. In nucleotides, the CDR3 is TGTGCCAGCAGACCCACTAGCGGGAGGGCTTACGAGCAGTACTTC. This gives the protein CASRPTSGRAYEQYF.

The rearrangement joins TRBV7-9 to TRBJ1-2; 8 bases line up with TRBD1. The CDR3 covers 16 residues. With V trimmed by 3 bases and J by 1 base, 7 bases remained unmatched. Germline loops: CDR1 SEHNR, CDR2 FQNEAQ (reference sequence). Here the CDR3 reads CASSFATGALNYGYTF. In nucleotides, the CDR3 is TGTGCCAGCAGCTTTGCGACAGGGGCCCTTAACTATGGCTACACCTTC.

A single count supports this clone. The rearrangement uses TRBV28 and TRBJ2-2; TRBD1 matches 8 bases. The V and J ends lost 4 bases and 6 bases, in that order; junction bases with no gene match: 7. The CDR3 consists of 15 residues. Germline CDR1 is MDHEN and CDR2 is SYDVKM. The CDR3 DNA follows: TGTGCCAGCAGTTCTACATTACAGGGGGCCGGGGAGCTGTTTTTT. Residues: CASSSTLQGAGELFF.